This T cell receptor beta chain appears in the sequencing data of a study of blood T cell repertoires in COVID-19. Study-level information: The United States, Italy and Spain supplied acute and convalescent COVID-19 samples. PBMCs, B-cell-depleted T cells, or T cells provided the cDNA or gDNA that made up the material.

In the authors' methods: The authors estimated nucleated cell counts from reference gene primer amplification. Using immunoSEQ multiplex PCR, the repertoire was profiled, and TCRdb retains in-frame clones only, with some absent. That table supplies the V and J calls and clone size; D and trimming were determined from the DNA. The sample holds around 65,000 clones; roughly 77% are singletons and the top ten take approximately 15%. Germline V gives CDR1 LNHDA, CDR2 SQIVND (reference sequence). The V gene lost 5 bases and the J gene lost 0 bases, with 9 bases spanning the gap. The CDR3 has 14 amino acids.

The specimen was peripheral blood. The receptor was derived from an elderly man with acute or convalescent COVID-19. The chain combines TRBV19 with TRBJ2-3, with D perhaps TRBD2 (6 bases). CDR3 nucleotide sequence: TGTGCCAGTAGTCTCGGGGGTAGCACAGATACGCAGTATTTT. Protein sequence: CASSLGGSTDTQYF. Complete variable domain (other parts from reference TRBV19 and TRBJ2-3): DGGITQSPKYLFRKEGQNVTLSCEQNLNHDAMYWYRQDPGQGLRLIYYSQIVNDFQKGDIAEGYSVSREKKESFPLTVTSAQKNPTAFYLCASSLGGSTDTQYFGPGTRLTVL.